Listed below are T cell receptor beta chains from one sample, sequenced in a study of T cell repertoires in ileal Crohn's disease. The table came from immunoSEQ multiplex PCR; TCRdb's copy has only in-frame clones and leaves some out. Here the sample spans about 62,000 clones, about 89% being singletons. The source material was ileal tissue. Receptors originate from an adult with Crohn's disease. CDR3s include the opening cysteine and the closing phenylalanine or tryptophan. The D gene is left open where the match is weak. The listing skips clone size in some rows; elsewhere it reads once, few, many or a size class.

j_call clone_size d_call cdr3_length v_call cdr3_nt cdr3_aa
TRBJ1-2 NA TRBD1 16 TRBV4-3 TGCGCCAGCAGCCAAGAGGGGACAGGGAATTTCGCTGGCTACACCTTC CASSQEGTGNFAGYTF
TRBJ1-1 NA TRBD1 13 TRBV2 TGTGCCAGCGGACAGGGAGAGCGGACTGAAGCTTTCTTT CASGQGERTEAFF
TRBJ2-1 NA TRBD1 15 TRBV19 TGTGCCAGTAGTAAACAGGGGGCTGGGAGTGGTGAGCAGTTCTTC CASSKQGAGSGEQFF
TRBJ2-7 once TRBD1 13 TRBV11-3 TGTGCCAGCACCCCCGGGACAGCCTACGAGCAGTACTTC CASTPGTAYEQYF
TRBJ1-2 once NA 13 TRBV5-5 TGTGCCAGCAGCTTGAGGGAGTCTGGTGGCTACACCTTC CASSLRESGGYTF
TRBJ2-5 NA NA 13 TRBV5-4 TGTGCCAGCAGTTATAGCGGCCAGGAGACCCAGTACTTC CASSYSGQETQYF
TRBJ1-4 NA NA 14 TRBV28 TGTGCCAGCAGTTTACAGGGGAACACTGAAAAACTGTTTTTT CASSLQGNTEKLFF
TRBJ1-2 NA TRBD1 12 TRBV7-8 TGTGCCAGCAGCTTACGGGGGACAGTCTACACCTTC CASSLRGTVYTF
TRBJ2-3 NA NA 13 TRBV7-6 TGTGCCAGCAGCAGCCAACAGGGCCCAGGGCAGTATTTT CASSSQQGPGQYF
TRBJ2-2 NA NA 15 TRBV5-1 TGCGCCAGCAGCTTGAACGGGGGTGACACCGGGGAGCTGTTTTTT CASSLNGGDTGELFF
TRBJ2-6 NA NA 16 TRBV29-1 TGCAGCTCACTGACAGAGCGACGGTTTGGGGCCAACGTCCTGACTTTC CSSLTERRFGANVLTF
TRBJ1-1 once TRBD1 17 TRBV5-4 TGTGCCAGCAGCTTGGCAGGGGGCAACGGAGGGAACACTGAAGCTTTCTTT CASSLAGGNGGNTEAFF
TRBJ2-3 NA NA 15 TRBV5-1 TGCGCCAGCAGCTCACAGGGAACAGCCACAGATACGCAGTATTTT CASSSQGTATDTQYF
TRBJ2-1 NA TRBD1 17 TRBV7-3 TGTGCCAGCAGCTCAGTCGGGCCGGGACAGCAGTCGGGTGAGCAGTTCTTC CASSSVGPGQQSGEQFF
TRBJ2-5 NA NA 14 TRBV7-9 TGTGCCAGCAGCTTTTCAGGGGTTCAAGAGACCCAGTACTTC CASSFSGVQETQYF
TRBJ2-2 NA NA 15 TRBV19 TGTGCCAGTAGTATCCAGGGTAGGCACACCGGGGAGCTGTTTTTT CASSIQGRHTGELFF
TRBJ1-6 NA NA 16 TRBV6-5 TGTGCCAGCAGTTATTCTGAGGGCAGTAGTAATTCACCCCTCCACTTT CASSYSEGSSNSPLHF
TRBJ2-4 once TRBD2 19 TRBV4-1 TGCGCCAGCAGCCAACGACTAGCGGGGGGGCCGGATGCCAAAAACATTCAGTACTTC CASSQRLAGGPDAKNIQYF
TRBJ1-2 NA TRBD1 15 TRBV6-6 TGTGCCAGCAGTTACTCTGGGGGGACAGGGTATGGCTACACCTTC CASSYSGGTGYGYTF
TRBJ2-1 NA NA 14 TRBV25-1 TGTGCCAGCAGTGGTCATGCTCAGCGGAATGAGCAGTTCTTC CASSGHAQRNEQFF
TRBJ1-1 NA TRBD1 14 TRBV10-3 TGTGCCACCCGGACAGGGGGCGCAAACACTGAAGCTTTCTTT CATRTGGANTEAFF
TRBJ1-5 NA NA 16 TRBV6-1 TGTGCCAGCAGTGAAAATGGGGGCTATAGCAATCAGCCCCAGCATTTT CASSENGGYSNQPQHF
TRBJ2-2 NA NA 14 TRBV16 TGTGCCAGCAGCCAATGGAGAGAATCCGGGGAGCTGTTTTTT CASSQWRESGELFF
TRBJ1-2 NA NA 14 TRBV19 TGTGCCAGTAGTATAACAGGGTCAGACTATGGCTACACCTTC CASSITGSDYGYTF
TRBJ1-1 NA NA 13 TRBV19 TGTGCCAGTAGTATAGGGGGGCCGACTGAAGCTTTCTTT CASSIGGPTEAFF
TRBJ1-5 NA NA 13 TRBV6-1 TGTGCCAGCATTTTCCGGAGCAATCAGCCCCAGCATTTT CASIFRSNQPQHF
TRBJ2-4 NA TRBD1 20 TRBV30 TGTGCCTGGAGTGCCCTCCCCCCTACTCACAGGGGGCAAGCCAAAAACATTCAGTACTTC CAWSALPPTHRGQAKNIQYF
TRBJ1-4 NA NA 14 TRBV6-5 TGTGCCAGCAGAGGCGCAGGTCCTAATGAAAAACTGTTTTTT CASRGAGPNEKLFF
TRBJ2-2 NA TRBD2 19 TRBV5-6 TGTGCCAGCAGCCCATCTCAGACTAGCGGGAGGTGGAAGAACGGGGAGCTGTTTTTT CASSPSQTSGRWKNGELFF